This TCR beta chain originates from a study of radiotherapy plus CTLA-4 blockade in lung cancer. Regarding the study as a whole: In blood, tumor-derived TCR clones expanded after radiotherapy plus ipilimumab.

Sequenced by immunoSEQ multiplex PCR; TCRdb stores in-frame clones only, minus some. The table shows about 80,000 clones, with about four fifths occurring only once. A remark on this clone: Its target is unknown.

The V segment lost 7 bases and the J segment 7 bases; nucleotides outside the gene matches: 14. Germline V gene sequence: CDR1 MNHEY, CDR2 SVGAGI. The CDR3 runs to 15 residues. V and J are TRBV6-5 and TRBJ2-7; TRBD2 agrees at 9 bases. The receptor was derived from a human donor with non-small cell lung cancer whose response to radiotherapy plus ipilimumab could not be evaluated. Some clones in this sample may be carry-over from other donors' samples. The starting material was peripheral blood, obtained from a patient treated with radiotherapy plus ipilimumab. The CDR3 reads CASTESAAGGREQYF. As DNA, the CDR3 is TGTGCCAGCACCGAATCCGCGGCGGGGGGGCGGGAGCAGTACTTC.